The table lists the clone carrying this T cell receptor beta chain with many counts. What it recognizes is unknown. The entry originates in a study of early T cells in non-severe SARS-CoV-2 infection. Study information: The study sequenced bulk RNA from unsorted whole blood, with chains unpaired. The study's findings and limits: Lookups in VDJdb leaned toward anti-spike CD8 responses and missed private and CD4 specificities.

As part of library construction, unique molecular identifiers were attached to individual cDNA molecules. TCRdb re-derived calls from the 5' RACE reads in MiXCR, one entry per CDR3 protein. The table lists almost 30,000 distinct CDR3 sequences, about 5% of them singletons. This CDR3 region has 14 residues. J gave up 6 bases and V 2 bases, and 4 bases lay outside the gene matches. Per the germline V gene, CDR1 is SGHTA and CDR2 is FQGNSA. Sequencing used whole blood. This TCR was sampled from an adult who was a healthcare worker with PCR-confirmed SARS-CoV-2 infection or an uninfected control (not recorded which). The V call is TRBV7-2, the J call TRBJ2-3, with TRBD2 matching 8 bases. The CDR3 loop is CASSLSGGRDTQYF. In DNA form, the CDR3 reads TGTGCCAGCAGCTTATCGGGGGGGCGGGATACGCAGTATTTT.